This TCR beta chain was recovered during a study of blood T cell repertoires in COVID-19. Produced via immunoSEQ multiplex PCR; TCRdb's table is partial and in-frame only. The data show roughly 280,000 clones, with 86% seen just once and approximately 2% held by the top ten. Sequences were obtained from peripheral blood. The receptor was isolated from a man aged 25 to 40 with active or convalescent COVID-19.

The CDR3 reads CASSQDSALAGKSSYEQYF. The CDR3 bases are TGTGCCAGCAGCCAAGATAGCGCGTTAGCGGGAAAAAGCTCCTACGAGCAGTACTTC. The chain couples TRBV14 to TRBJ2-7; 8 bases fit TRBD2. The V segment lost 0 bases and the J segment 0 bases; nucleotides outside the gene matches: 13. Germline CDR1 SGHDN, CDR2 FVKESK. CDR3 length: 19 residues.